This TCR beta chain is drawn from a study of blood T cells in healthy people across ages. Study outcomes and limitations: In the absence of known donor CMV status, changes in expanded clonotypes were possibly confounded.

Points on this clonotype: The antigen remains unidentified.

Peripheral blood samples of around 11 milliliters were drawn from each donor. A second PCR of 7 to 11 cycles used a sample-barcoded 5' primer and a J-beta primer mix. A template-switch adaptor that had 12 random nucleotides put a tag on each cDNA molecule. Each CDR3 protein gets one entry after TCRdb re-called the 5' RACE reads with MiXCR. The profile shows around 800,000 distinct CDR3 sequences, roughly 46% of them singletons. Germline CDR1 and CDR2: DFQATT and SNEGSKA (reference sequence). The CDR3 totals 13 residues. This sequence was found in a man older than 75 in good health. This chain uses TRBV20-1 with TRBJ2-7, with D uncertain. The J call may be in error: the DNA end matches TRBJ2-5 better. Sequenced input: blood. CDR3 amino acids: CSARGLDEETQYF. DNA for the CDR3: TGCAGTGCTAGAGGTCTAGATGAAGAGACCCAGTACTTC.